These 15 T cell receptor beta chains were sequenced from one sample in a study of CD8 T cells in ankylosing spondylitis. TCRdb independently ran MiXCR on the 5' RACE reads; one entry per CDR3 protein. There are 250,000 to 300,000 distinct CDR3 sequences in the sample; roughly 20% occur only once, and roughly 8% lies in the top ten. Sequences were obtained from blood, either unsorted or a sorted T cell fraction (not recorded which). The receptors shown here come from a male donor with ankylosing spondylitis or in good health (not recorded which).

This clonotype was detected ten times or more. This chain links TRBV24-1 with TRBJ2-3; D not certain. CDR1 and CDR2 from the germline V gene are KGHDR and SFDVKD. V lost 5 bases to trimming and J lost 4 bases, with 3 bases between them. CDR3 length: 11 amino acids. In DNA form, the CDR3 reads TGTGCCACCAGTGTCGCAGATACGCAGTATTTT. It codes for CATSVADTQYF.

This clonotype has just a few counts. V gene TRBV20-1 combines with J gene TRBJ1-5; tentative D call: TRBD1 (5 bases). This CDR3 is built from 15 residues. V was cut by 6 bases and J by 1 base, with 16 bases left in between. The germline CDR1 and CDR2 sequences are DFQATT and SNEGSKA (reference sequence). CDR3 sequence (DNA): TGCAGTGCCACGATTGGGGGTTTAAGCAATCAGCCCCAGCATTTT. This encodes CSATIGGLSNQPQHF.

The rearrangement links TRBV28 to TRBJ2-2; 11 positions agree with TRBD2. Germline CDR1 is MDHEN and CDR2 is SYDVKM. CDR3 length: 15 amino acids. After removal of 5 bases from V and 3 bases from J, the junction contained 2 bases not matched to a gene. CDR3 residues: CASSASGGYTGELFF. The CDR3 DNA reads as TGTGCCAGCAGTGCTAGCGGGGGGTACACCGGGGAGCTGTTTTTT.

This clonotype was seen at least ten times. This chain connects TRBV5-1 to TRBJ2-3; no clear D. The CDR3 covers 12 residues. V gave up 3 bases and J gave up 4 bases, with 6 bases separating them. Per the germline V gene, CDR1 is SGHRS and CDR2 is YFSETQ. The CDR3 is CASSSGSDTQYF. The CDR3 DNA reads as TGCGCCAGCAGCTCCGGTTCAGATACGCAGTATTTT.

CDR3 bases: TGTGCCAGCAGCGTAGGTGGAGGCTCCTCTGGGGCCAACGTCCTGACTTTC. The encoded protein is CASSVGGGSSGANVLTF. This chain uses TRBV9 with TRBJ2-6, with D possibly TRBD2 on 5 matching bases. Trimming took off 0 bases at V and 0 bases at J, with 10 bases between the two ends. The CDR3 is 17 amino acids. Per the germline V gene, CDR1 is SGDLS and CDR2 is YYNGEE.

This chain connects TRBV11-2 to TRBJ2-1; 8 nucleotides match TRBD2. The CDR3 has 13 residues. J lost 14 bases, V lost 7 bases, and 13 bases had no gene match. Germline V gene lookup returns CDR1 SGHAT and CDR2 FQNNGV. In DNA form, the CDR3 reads TGTGCCAGCACCCAAAGTAGCGGGGAACGGAAGTTCTTC. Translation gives CASTQSSGERKFF.

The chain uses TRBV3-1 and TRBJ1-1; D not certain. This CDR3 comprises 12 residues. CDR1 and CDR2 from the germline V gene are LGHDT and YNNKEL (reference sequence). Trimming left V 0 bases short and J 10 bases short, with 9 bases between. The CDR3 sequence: CASSQEGGGAFF. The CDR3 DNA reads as TGTGCCAGCAGCCAAGAGGGCGGCGGAGCTTTCTTT. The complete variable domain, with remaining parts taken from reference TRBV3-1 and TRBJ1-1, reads DTAVSQTPKYLVTQMGNDKSIKCEQNLGHDTMYWYKQDSKKFLKIMFSYNNKELIINETVPNRFSPKSPDKAHLNLHINSLELGDSAVYFCASSQEGGGAFFGQGTRLTVV.

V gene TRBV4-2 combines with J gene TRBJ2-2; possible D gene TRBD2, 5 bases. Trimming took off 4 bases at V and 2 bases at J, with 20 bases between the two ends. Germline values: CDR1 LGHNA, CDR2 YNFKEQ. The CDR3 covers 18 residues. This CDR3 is CASSRQDLTRQNTGELFF. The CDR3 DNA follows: TGTGCCAGCAGCCGTCAGGACCTAACTAGACAAAACACCGGGGAGCTGTTTTTT.

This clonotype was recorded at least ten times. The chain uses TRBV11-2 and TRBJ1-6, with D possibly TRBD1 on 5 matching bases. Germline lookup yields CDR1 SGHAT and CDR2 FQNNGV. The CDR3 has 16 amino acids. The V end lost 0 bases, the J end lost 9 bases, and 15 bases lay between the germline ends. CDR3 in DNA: TGTGCCAGCAGCTTAGATGGGACGGGCTTGAGTTCACCCCTCCACTTT. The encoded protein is CASSLDGTGLSSPLHF. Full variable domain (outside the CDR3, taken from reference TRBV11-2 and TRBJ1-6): EAGVAQSPRYKIIEKRQSVAFWCNPISGHATLYWYQQILGQGPKLLIQFQNNGVVDDSQLPKDRFSAERLKGVDSTLKIQPAKLEDSAVYLCASSLDGTGLSSPLHFGNGTRLTVT.

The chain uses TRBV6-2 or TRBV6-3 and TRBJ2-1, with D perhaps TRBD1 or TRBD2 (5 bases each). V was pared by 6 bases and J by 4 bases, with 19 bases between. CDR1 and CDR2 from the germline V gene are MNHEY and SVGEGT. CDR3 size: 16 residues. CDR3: CASREVVWGSYNEQFF. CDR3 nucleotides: TGTGCCAGCAGGGAAGTAGTGTGGGGGAGTTACAATGAGCAGTTCTTC.

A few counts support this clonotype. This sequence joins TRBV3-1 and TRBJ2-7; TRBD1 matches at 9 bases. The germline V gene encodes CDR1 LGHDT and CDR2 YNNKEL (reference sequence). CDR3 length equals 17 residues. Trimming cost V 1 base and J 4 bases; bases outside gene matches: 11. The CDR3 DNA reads TGTGCCAGCAGCCAAGGATCGGGCGGACAGGGGTATTACGAGCAGTACGTC. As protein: CASSQGSGGQGYYEQYV.

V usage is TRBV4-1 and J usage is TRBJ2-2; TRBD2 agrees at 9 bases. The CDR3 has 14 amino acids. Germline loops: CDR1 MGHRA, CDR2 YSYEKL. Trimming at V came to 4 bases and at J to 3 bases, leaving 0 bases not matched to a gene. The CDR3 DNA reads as TGCGCCAGCAGCCGACTAGCGGACACCGGGGAGCTGTTTTTT. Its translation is CASSRLADTGELFF.

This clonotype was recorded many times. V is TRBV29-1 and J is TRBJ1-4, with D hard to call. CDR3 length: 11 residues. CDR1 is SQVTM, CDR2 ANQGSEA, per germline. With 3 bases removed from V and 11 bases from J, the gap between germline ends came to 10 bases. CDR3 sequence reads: CSVDLTGKLFF. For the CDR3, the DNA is TGCAGCGTTGACTTAACGGGGAAACTGTTTTTT.

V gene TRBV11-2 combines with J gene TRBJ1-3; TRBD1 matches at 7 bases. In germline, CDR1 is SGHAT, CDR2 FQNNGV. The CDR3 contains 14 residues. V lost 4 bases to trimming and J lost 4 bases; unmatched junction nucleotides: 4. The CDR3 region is CASSSWTGGNTIYF. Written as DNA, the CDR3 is TGTGCCAGCAGCTCCTGGACAGGAGGAAACACCATATATTTT.

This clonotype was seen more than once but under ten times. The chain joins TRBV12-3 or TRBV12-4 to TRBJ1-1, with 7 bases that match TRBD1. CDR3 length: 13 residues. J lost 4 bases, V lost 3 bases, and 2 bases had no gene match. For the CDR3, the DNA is TGTGCCAGCAGTTTCACAGGGGCCACTGAAGCTTTCTTT. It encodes CASSFTGATEAFF.